Listed below are T cell receptor beta chains from one sample, sequenced in a study of T-cell memory formation after mild COVID-19. MiXCR, applied by TCRdb to the 5' RACE reads, yields one record per CDR3 protein. The sample lists some 330,000 distinct CDR3 sequences; under 25% were seen once. The sample consisted of PBMCs or a T cell subset sorted from them (not recorded which). Receptors originate from an adult woman who had mild COVID-19 (a few samples of this study predate the infection). Cell type and time point are not known. CDR3s include the opening cysteine and the closing phenylalanine or tryptophan.

j_call: TRBJ2-1
v_call: TRBV20-1
cdr3_aa: CSAADRNNEQFF

j_call: TRBJ2-2
v_call: TRBV5-1
cdr3_aa: CASSPGHQRGNTGELFF

j_call: TRBJ2-7
v_call: TRBV20-1
cdr3_aa: CSAHLSGREPYEQYF

j_call: TRBJ2-3
v_call: TRBV5-1
cdr3_aa: CASSFSLAGSSTDTQYF

j_call: TRBJ1-1
v_call: TRBV30
cdr3_aa: CAWSSVTATAFF

j_call: TRBJ2-1
v_call: TRBV4-3
cdr3_aa: CASSQDLLGELSGSPNEQFF

j_call: TRBJ2-3
v_call: TRBV6-1
cdr3_aa: CASRELLETDTQYF

j_call: TRBJ2-1
v_call: TRBV7-9
cdr3_aa: CASSRGWDEQFF

j_call: TRBJ2-1
v_call: TRBV5-1
cdr3_aa: CASSHETSGDNEQFF

j_call: TRBJ2-5
v_call: TRBV5-1
cdr3_aa: CASSLEQGIQETQYF

j_call: TRBJ2-1
v_call: TRBV5-1
cdr3_aa: CASSFKLAASSYNEQFF

j_call: TRBJ2-3
v_call: TRBV7-7
cdr3_aa: CASSLSPGGPDTQYF

j_call: TRBJ2-5
v_call: TRBV18
cdr3_aa: CASSLGVSTETQYF

j_call: TRBJ1-1
v_call: TRBV20-1
cdr3_aa: CSARDVGAAFF

j_call: TRBJ2-5
v_call: TRBV5-1
cdr3_aa: CASSLWSGSQETQYF

j_call: TRBJ2-1
v_call: TRBV2
cdr3_aa: CASSEVSWGNEQFF

j_call: TRBJ2-3
v_call: TRBV29-1
cdr3_aa: CSADGLAGGPSDTQYF

j_call: TRBJ2-7
v_call: TRBV4-1
cdr3_aa: CASSQLIGGEQYF

j_call: TRBJ2-7
v_call: TRBV5-1
cdr3_aa: CASSRDGTYEQYF

j_call: TRBJ2-2
v_call: TRBV6-2/TRBV6-3
cdr3_aa: CASTLSGSWGTGELFF

j_call: TRBJ2-5
v_call: TRBV6-1
cdr3_aa: CASRNRGGLALTLKQETQYF

j_call: TRBJ2-7
v_call: TRBV20-1
cdr3_aa: CSVRLAGSYEQYF

j_call: TRBJ1-3
v_call: TRBV7-2
cdr3_aa: CASSSPHRAGNTIYF

j_call: TRBJ2-3
v_call: TRBV6-1
cdr3_aa: CASEGGGGSDTQYF

j_call: TRBJ2-3
v_call: TRBV11-2
cdr3_aa: CASSLEAGGAEDTQYF

j_call: TRBJ2-1
v_call: TRBV6-6
cdr3_aa: CASSYVLAGGSEQFF

j_call: TRBJ2-1
v_call: TRBV7-9
cdr3_aa: CASSVHSGVYNEQFF

j_call: TRBJ2-7
v_call: TRBV15
cdr3_aa: CATSRERGAYEQYF

j_call: TRBJ1-2
v_call: TRBV25-1
cdr3_aa: CASSANLFREGYTF

j_call: TRBJ1-1
v_call: TRBV30
cdr3_aa: CAWSSRPRDTEAFF

j_call: TRBJ2-1
v_call: TRBV12-3/TRBV12-4
cdr3_aa: CASSLISALYNEQFF

j_call: TRBJ2-2
v_call: TRBV2
cdr3_aa: CASSQPLGGENTGELFF

j_call: TRBJ2-5
v_call: TRBV7-2
cdr3_aa: CASSLGRGGNQETQYF

j_call: TRBJ1-1
v_call: TRBV5-1
cdr3_aa: CASSHGVGNTEAFF

j_call: TRBJ1-4
v_call: TRBV15
cdr3_aa: CATSRARGAEKLFF

j_call: TRBJ1-2
v_call: TRBV24-1
cdr3_aa: CATSEFQGTSYGYTF

j_call: TRBJ2-7
v_call: TRBV24-1
cdr3_aa: CATSANPGQESSYEQYF

j_call: TRBJ2-3
v_call: TRBV7-8
cdr3_aa: CASSEIETDTQYF

j_call: TRBJ2-7
v_call: TRBV28
cdr3_aa: CASRELLAGGPYEQYF

j_call: TRBJ2-3
v_call: TRBV7-2
cdr3_aa: CASSSFPTQYF

j_call: TRBJ2-5
v_call: TRBV20-1
cdr3_aa: CSARDRAKGAETQYF

j_call: TRBJ1-1
v_call: TRBV5-1
cdr3_aa: CASSFQGSALMNTEAFF

j_call: TRBJ1-1
v_call: TRBV3-1
cdr3_aa: CASSQGGTWNTEAFF

j_call: TRBJ1-1
v_call: TRBV29-1
cdr3_aa: CSVRSRSDTEAFF